These 21 T cell receptor beta chains were all obtained from the same sample, sequenced in a study of post-analysis software for immune sequencing data. Whole-study findings and limits: There were five or six TRBV segments more frequent in patients than controls, and TRBV5-6, TRBV5-1 and TRBV20-1 were among them.

These receptors have no identified antigens. Prepared TCR beta cDNA libraries contained unique molecular identifiers. TCRdb re-called the PCR reads with MiXCR, one entry per CDR3 protein. The sample records roughly 600,000 distinct CDR3 sequences, 44% being singletons. The sample taken for sequencing was blood. The receptors originated from a girl aged 5-17 years with multiple sclerosis.

This clonotype occurred a few times. This rearrangement joins TRBV7-6 to TRBJ2-7; D is unclear. CDR1 is SGHVS and CDR2 is FNYEAQ in the germline V gene. The CDR3 covers 13 residues. V was trimmed by 5 bases and J by 2 bases, leaving 10 bases between them. CDR3 DNA: TGTGCCAGCAGCCTCGCCGATCCCTACGAGCAGTACTTC. Protein: CASSLADPYEQYF.

In regard to this clonotype: An end of the junction differs from the germline gene, which may be a read error. V is TRBV10-3 and J is TRBJ1-1; 7 bases match TRBD1. This CDR3 has 15 amino acids. Germline assignment: CDR1 ENHRY and CDR2 SYGVKD. CDR3 protein: CAIRETTGMKTEAFF. DNA of the CDR3: TGTGCCATCAGAGAGACGACAGGGATGAAAACTGAAGCTTTCTTT.

The gene calls are TRBV24-1 and TRBJ2-3; no reliable D call. The CDR3 runs to 12 residues. V was trimmed by 5 bases and J by 0 bases, leaving 2 bases between them. Per the germline V gene, CDR1 is KGHDR and CDR2 is SFDVKD. The CDR3 reads CATSVSTDTQYF. The CDR3, as DNA: TGTGCCACCAGTGTCAGCACAGATACGCAGTATTTT.

The table lists this clonotype with a few counts. The V and J genes are TRBV7-8 and TRBJ2-1; a possible D gene is TRBD2 (8 bases). Germline CDR1 SGHVS, CDR2 FQNEAQ. Trimming cost V 6 bases and J 2 bases, with 26 bases left between them. The CDR3 is made up of 19 amino acids. CDR3 in DNA: TGTGCCAGCAGACAGGGGTACGGGGGGGGCTTTTCCACCTACAATGAGCAGTTCTTC. Protein sequence: CASRQGYGGGFSTYNEQFF. The full variable domain, in which reference TRBV7-8 and TRBJ2-1 provide the parts outside the CDR3, is GAGVSQSPRYKVAKRGQDVALRCDPISGHVSLFWYQQALGQGPEFLTYFQNEAQLDKSGLPSDRFFAERPEGSVSTLKIQRTQQEDSAVYLCASRQGYGGGFSTYNEQFFGPGTRLTVL.

This clonotype came up many times. The chain has TRBV12-3 or TRBV12-4 and TRBJ1-5; D ambiguous. This CDR3 has 12 amino acids. Trimming left V 3 bases short and J 7 bases short, with 7 bases between. This CDR3 is CASSFGGQPQHF. DNA for the CDR3: TGTGCCAGCAGTTTTGGAGGGCAGCCCCAGCATTTT.

In its sample, this clonotype was seen many times. The V and J genes are TRBV12-3 or TRBV12-4 and TRBJ2-7; D call uncertain. This CDR3 region has 13 residues. Trimming left V 2 bases short and J 0 bases short, with 5 bases between. For the CDR3, the DNA is TGTGCCAGCAGTTTACCTCCCTCCTACGAGCAGTACTTC. Translating it yields CASSLPPSYEQYF.

This clonotype was counted between two and nine times. The chain combines TRBV20-1 with TRBJ2-4; 12 positions match TRBD1. The end of the DNA is better explained by TRBJ2-7, so the J call may be wrong. The germline gives CDR1 DFQATT, CDR2 SNEGSKA (reference sequence). The CDR3 has 14 residues. CDR3 sequence: CSAEWDRGQNEQYF. The CDR3 DNA reads as TGCAGTGCCGAGTGGGACAGGGGGCAAAACGAGCAGTACTTC.

V usage is TRBV12-3 or TRBV12-4 and J usage is TRBJ1-1; D gene unclear. This CDR3 comprises 13 residues. V gave up 3 bases and J gave up 3 bases, with 8 bases separating them. The CDR3 sequence is CASSFGVDTEAFF. CDR3 sequence (DNA): TGTGCCAGCAGTTTCGGGGTTGACACTGAAGCTTTCTTT.

This clonotype was counted many times. V and J are TRBV3-1 and TRBJ2-7; D is uncertain. This CDR3 spans 12 amino acids. Germline-derived CDR1 and CDR2 are LGHDT and YNNKEL (reference sequence). V was shortened by 0 bases and J by 6 bases, with 6 bases between the two germline ends. CDR3 protein: CASSQDRREQYF. The CDR3 DNA sequence: TGTGCCAGCAGCCAAGATAGGCGCGAGCAGTACTTC.

This CDR3 is CSARPPSETQYF. CDR3 DNA sequence: TGCAGTGCCCGGCCGCCCTCAGAGACCCAGTACTTC. The chain has TRBV29-1 and TRBJ2-5; D remains unclear. The CDR3 length is 12 residues. Per germline, CDR1 SQVTM and CDR2 ANQGSEA.

The chain carries TRBV5-1 and TRBJ2-5; 7 bases map to TRBD2. V lost 3 bases and J lost 4; bases outside the gene matches: 6. The germline gives CDR1 SGHRS, CDR2 YFSETQ. The CDR3 extends over 14 amino acids. CDR3 amino acids: CASSWAGERETQYF. The DNA of the CDR3 is TGCGCCAGCAGCTGGGCGGGGGAGAGAGAGACCCAGTACTTC.

This chain connects TRBV7-9 to TRBJ2-1; D call uncertain. The V end lost 5 bases, the J end lost 5 bases, and 16 bases lay between the germline ends. From germline, CDR1 is SEHNR and CDR2 FQNEAQ (reference sequence). This CDR3 is 15 amino acids long. The CDR3 bases are TGTGCCAGCAGCCAAGTGGAAAAAGGAGACAATGAGCAGTTCTTC. This encodes CASSQVEKGDNEQFF.

The chain joins TRBV3-1 to TRBJ2-5, with TRBD1 as a possible D gene (7 bases). The CDR3 length is 13 residues. From germline, CDR1 is LGHDT and CDR2 YNNKEL (reference sequence). V dropped 1 base and J dropped 11 bases, with 14 bases sitting between them. The CDR3 here is CASSQVQGGEQYF. For the CDR3, the DNA is TGTGCCAGCAGCCAAGTGCAGGGGGGTGAGCAGTACTTC.

This sequence joins TRBV10-3 and TRBJ2-1, with a weak D call TRBD2 (5 bases). The CDR3 consists of 16 residues. The V end lost 0 bases, the J end lost 5 bases, and 14 bases lay between the germline ends. Germline CDR1 ENHRY, CDR2 SYGVKD. CDR3 sequence reads: CAISESEGRGHNEQFF. The CDR3 nucleotides are TGTGCCATCAGTGAGTCTGAGGGTCGGGGTCACAATGAGCAGTTCTTC.

This clonotype has a handful of counts. The rearrangement uses TRBV5-1 and TRBJ2-3; possible D gene TRBD1, 6 bases. Germline V lookup: CDR1 SGHRS, CDR2 YFSETQ. This CDR3 has 15 residues. Trimming pared 3 bases from V and 4 bases from J, leaving 15 bases between. CDR3 DNA: TGCGCCAGCAGCTCATCAGGGGTATCAGCAGATACGCAGTATTTT. The encoded protein is CASSSSGVSADTQYF.

Points on this clonotype: The CDR3 does not end in the conserved phenylalanine or tryptophan, so this is likely a read error. The gene calls are TRBV27 and TRBJ2-7; D is perhaps TRBD1 or TRBD2 (5 bases each). CDR1 is MNHEY, CDR2 SMNVEV, per germline (reference sequence). CDR3 length: 14 residues. Trimming took 7 bases from V and 4 from J, leaving 17 bases between them. DNA of the CDR3: TGTGCCAGCACCCGGGGCAGGGAAGGGTACGAGCAGTACTGC. It specifies CASTRGREGYEQYC.

This clonotype has only one observation. The chain employs TRBV20-1 and TRBJ2-5; D is uncertain. The end of the DNA aligns better with TRBJ2-7, so the J call may be wrong. The CDR3 consists of 12 residues. Germline CDR1 is DFQATT and CDR2 is SNEGSKA (reference sequence). The DNA for the CDR3 is TGCAGTGCTAGAGAACCGAATTCCGAGCAGTACTTC. It translates to CSAREPNSEQYF.

The rearrangement links TRBV18 to TRBJ2-3; the D gene is possibly TRBD2 (5 bases). The ends were cut back, 4 bases at V and 4 bases at J, with 12 bases in the middle. Germline lookup yields CDR1 KGHSH and CDR2 LQKENI. This CDR3 region has 14 residues. This chain's CDR3 is CASSRGDFPDTQYF. CDR3 DNA sequence: TGTGCCAGCTCACGGGGAGACTTCCCAGATACGCAGTATTTT.

V is TRBV10-3 and J is TRBJ1-4; unclear D gene. The germline V and J ends were trimmed by 0 bases and 4 bases, with 9 bases remaining between them. CDR1 is ENHRY, CDR2 SYGVKD, per germline. The CDR3 has 15 residues. CDR3 amino acids: CAISESGSLNEKLFF. The DNA for the CDR3 is TGTGCCATCAGTGAGTCTGGATCACTTAATGAAAAACTGTTTTTT.

This clonotype appeared a few times. The chain uses TRBV12-5 and TRBJ2-5; no clear D gene. TRBJ2-7 matches the DNA end more closely, so the J call is doubtful. This CDR3 region has 16 residues. The germline gives CDR1 LGHNT, CDR2 FRNRAP. The CDR3 loop is CASGLRLEEGTYEQYF. The CDR3 nucleotides read TGTGCTAGTGGTTTGAGGTTAGAGGAAGGGACCTACGAGCAGTACTTC.

The rearrangement joins TRBV5-5 to TRBJ2-5, with D tentatively TRBD1 or TRBD2 (5 bases each). Germline values: CDR1 SGHKS, CDR2 YYEKEE (reference sequence). Trimming removed 0 bases at V and 9 bases at J, with 15 bases between. CDR3 length: 14 amino acids. CDR3 nucleotides: TGTGCCAGCAGCTTGGACACCAGATGGGGGTCCCAGTACTTC. Protein: CASSLDTRWGSQYF. The variable domain in full, completed from reference TRBV5-5 and TRBJ2-5, reads DAGVTQSPTHLIKTRGQQVTLRCSPISGHKSVSWYQQVLGQGPQFIFQYYEKEERGRGNFPDRFSARQFPNYSSELNVNALLLGDSALYLCASSLDTRWGSQYFGPGTRLLVL.